Each of the 14 T cell receptor beta chains below was sequenced from the same sample in a study of T-cell memory formation after mild COVID-19. Via MiXCR, TCRdb re-called the 5' RACE reads, giving one row per CDR3 protein. The repertoire has about 340,000 distinct CDR3 sequences, 20% to 25% of them found once; the top ten carry around an eighth. Specimen: PBMCs or a T cell subset sorted from them (not recorded which). The receptors here all came from an adult woman who had mild COVID-19 (a few samples of this study predate the infection). Cell type and time point are not known.

The CDR3 loop is CASSSEVSVTEAFF. CDR3 sequence (DNA): TGTGCCAGCAGTTCTGAGGTTTCGGTCACTGAAGCTTTCTTT. This chain joins TRBV6-5 and TRBJ1-1; D is ambiguous. Trimming took off 4 bases at V and 4 bases at J, with 13 bases between the two ends. CDR1 MNHEY and CDR2 SVGAGI come from the germline V gene. This CDR3 spans 14 amino acids.

This clonotype was detected only a few times. This rearrangement joins TRBV18 to TRBJ1-1; D not certain. Trimming took off 3 bases at V and 0 bases at J, with 14 bases between the two ends. CDR3 length equals 16 residues. Germline V gene sequence: CDR1 KGHSH, CDR2 LQKENI. The CDR3 is CASSPREVNLNTEAFF. The CDR3 DNA reads as TGTGCCAGCTCACCGAGGGAAGTAAACCTGAACACTGAAGCTTTCTTT.

The chain is built from TRBV6-6 and TRBJ2-7, with 7 bases lining up with TRBD1. V lost 8 bases, J lost 4 bases, and 2 bases stayed unmatched. The CDR3 length is 11 residues. The germline CDR1 and CDR2 sequences are MNHNY and SVGAGI (reference sequence). Here the CDR3 reads CASGTAYEQYF. CDR3 bases: TGTGCCAGCGGGACAGCTTACGAGCAGTACTTC.

There are a few counts of this clonotype. The gene calls are TRBV13 and TRBJ1-4, with D uncertain. Trimming cost V 1 base and J 10 bases, with 13 bases left between them. The CDR3 runs to 14 residues. Germline CDR1 reads PRHDT; CDR2 reads FYEKMQ (reference sequence). The CDR3 region is CASSLAAVVGKLFF. The CDR3 region has the DNA TGTGCCAGCAGCTTAGCGGCAGTGGTAGGAAAACTGTTTTTT.

This chain uses TRBV11-2 with TRBJ2-7; D ambiguous. Germline V gene sequence: CDR1 SGHAT, CDR2 FQNNGV. The CDR3 covers 13 residues. Between the trimmed V and J ends, which lost 1 base and 2 bases, there was a span of 6 bases. CDR3 amino acids: CASSLADPYEQYF. Written as DNA, the CDR3 is TGTGCCAGCAGCTTAGCCGACCCCTACGAGCAGTACTTC.

This clonotype was observed a few times. The chain joins TRBV20-1 to TRBJ1-2; D uncertain. CDR3 size: 11 residues. CDR1 is DFQATT, CDR2 SNEGSKA, per germline (reference sequence). Trimming pared 3 bases from V and 6 bases from J, leaving 8 bases between. The CDR3 region has the DNA TGCAGTGCTAGTAATGCCGATGGCTACACCTTC. Amino acid sequence: CSASNADGYTF.

The J gene is TRBJ2-3, the V gene TRBV27, with a weak D call TRBD2 (5 bases). Germline CDR1 reads MNHEY; CDR2 reads SMNVEV (reference sequence). V shed 2 bases and J shed 2 bases, with 14 bases lying between them. This CDR3 region has 16 residues. The CDR3 DNA is TGTGCCAGCAGTTTAAGGGCTAGCCGATCCACAGATACGCAGTATTTT. Translation: CASSLRASRSTDTQYF.

This chain uses TRBV7-2 with TRBJ2-3; D may correspond to TRBD1 or TRBD2 (5 bases each). Germline V lookup: CDR1 SGHTA, CDR2 FQGNSA. V lost 3 bases, J lost 4 bases, and 23 bases lay in between. The CDR3 contains 18 residues. The CDR3 nucleotides are TGTGCCAGCAGCTTTAATTCCATGGAGTGGGACCTCCCAGATACGCAGTATTTT. Translated, it gives CASSFNSMEWDLPDTQYF.

There are a few counts of this clonotype. The V call is TRBV23-1, the J call TRBJ1-5; TRBD1 might be the D (6 bases). TRBV23-1 is an open reading frame whose function is uncertain. V lost 0 bases and J 4 bases, leaving 10 bases between the germline ends. The CDR3 has 15 amino acids. The CDR3, as DNA: TGCGCCAGCAGTCAATCGAGGACAGCAAATCAGCCCCAGCATTTT. It specifies CASSQSRTANQPQHF.

The rearrangement uses TRBV7-6 and TRBJ2-7, with 8 bases matching TRBD2. The CDR3 totals 15 residues. Germline V gives CDR1 SGHVS, CDR2 FNYEAQ. With V trimmed by 4 bases and J by 2 bases, 7 bases remained unmatched. The CDR3 region is CASSSQAGETYEQYF. The CDR3 DNA reads as TGTGCCAGCAGCTCGCAAGCGGGGGAGACCTACGAGCAGTACTTC. The whole variable domain, remainder taken from reference TRBV7-6 and TRBJ2-7, is GAGVSQSPRYKVTKRGQDVALRCDPISGHVSLYWYRQALGQGPEFLTYFNYEAQQDKSGLPNDRFSAERPEGSISTLTIQRTEQRDSAMYRCASSSQAGETYEQYFGPGTRLTVT.

V usage is TRBV11-2 and J usage is TRBJ2-5, with 7 bases fitting TRBD2. Trimming cost V 4 bases and J 5 bases; bases outside gene matches: 19. Germline V CDR1 and CDR2: SGHAT, FQNNGV. This CDR3 comprises 18 residues. The CDR3 sequence: CASSSYGLAVLSGETQYF. The CDR3, as DNA: TGTGCCAGCAGCTCATATGGGCTAGCGGTCCTATCCGGGGAGACCCAGTACTTC.

This clonotype came up many times. The chain links TRBV20-1 to TRBJ2-1; the match to TRBD2 covers 14 bases. Germline CDR1 DFQATT, CDR2 SNEGSKA (reference sequence). There are 15 residues in the CDR3. The ends lost 3 bases at V and 6 bases at J; junction bases unmatched: 4. CDR3 sequence: CSARGLAGAVNEQFF. The CDR3 DNA follows: TGCAGTGCTAGGGGACTAGCGGGGGCGGTCAATGAGCAGTTCTTC.

This clonotype was seen repeatedly, ten times or more. This chain links TRBV20-1 with TRBJ2-3; possibly TRBD1 or TRBD2 for D (5 bases each). Germline V gene data show CDR1 as DFQATT and CDR2 as SNEGSKA (reference sequence). The V end lost 2 bases, the J end lost 1 base, and 16 bases lay between the germline ends. The CDR3 has 16 amino acids. In DNA form, the CDR3 reads TGCAGTGCTAGAAATCGGCGGGTGGGGGGCACAGATACGCAGTATTTT. This sequence encodes CSARNRRVGGTDTQYF.

The chain uses TRBV24-1 and TRBJ2-3; D ambiguous. CDR3 length: 16 residues. The germline V and J ends were trimmed by 4 bases and 3 bases, with 16 bases remaining between them. The germline CDR1 and CDR2 sequences are KGHDR and SFDVKD. The CDR3 region has the DNA TGTGCCACCAGTGAAGTCGACGGAGTTCGGACAGATACGCAGTATTTT. Protein: CATSEVDGVRTDTQYF.